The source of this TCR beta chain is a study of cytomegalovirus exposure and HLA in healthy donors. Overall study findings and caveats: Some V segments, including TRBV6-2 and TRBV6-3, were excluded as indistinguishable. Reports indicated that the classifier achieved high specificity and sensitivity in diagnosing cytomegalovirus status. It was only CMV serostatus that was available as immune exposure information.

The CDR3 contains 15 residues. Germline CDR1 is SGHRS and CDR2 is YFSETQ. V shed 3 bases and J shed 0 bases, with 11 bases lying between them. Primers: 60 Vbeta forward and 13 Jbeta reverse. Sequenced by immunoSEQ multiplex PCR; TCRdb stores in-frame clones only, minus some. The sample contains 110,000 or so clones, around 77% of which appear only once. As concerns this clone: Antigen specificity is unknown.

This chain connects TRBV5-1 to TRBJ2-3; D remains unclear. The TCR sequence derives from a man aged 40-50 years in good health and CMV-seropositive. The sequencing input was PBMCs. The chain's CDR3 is CASSSGSPSTDTQYF. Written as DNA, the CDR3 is TGCGCCAGCAGCTCAGGCTCCCCTAGCACAGATACGCAGTATTTT.